This is a list of T cell receptor beta chains from one sample in a study of T cell changes during pregnancy in multiple sclerosis. Measured with immunoSEQ multiplex PCR; TCRdb has only the in-frame clones, and not every one. The data contain over 45,000 clones, 75% to 90% of them singletons. The specimen comprised peripheral blood, sampled in the first trimester of pregnancy. The receptors shown here come from a female donor in good health, enrolled as a control in a pregnancy study. The CDR3 runs from the conserved cysteine through the conserved F or W. Each record gives: J gene, D gene, clone size, V gene, CDR3 DNA, CDR3 protein. The D gene is left open where the match is weak. Size is stated for part of the rows, as once, few or many counts, or as a class when the clone is expanded.

j_call: TRBJ2-3
d_call: NA
clone_size: NA
v_call: TRBV5-4
cdr3_nt: TGTGCCAGCAGCTTAGGCAGGGGTGCGGTTACAGATACGCAGTATTTT
cdr3_aa: CASSLGRGAVTDTQYF

j_call: TRBJ2-7
d_call: TRBD1
clone_size: once
v_call: TRBV28
cdr3_nt: TGTGCCAGCAGTTTGGGGCCGACAGGGGCTGGGACTTACGAGCAGTACTTC
cdr3_aa: CASSLGPTGAGTYEQYF

j_call: TRBJ2-3
d_call: NA
clone_size: NA
v_call: TRBV5-1
cdr3_nt: TGCGCCAGCAGCTTCGGGGGTTCTAGCACAGATACGCAGTATTTT
cdr3_aa: CASSFGGSSTDTQYF

j_call: TRBJ2-7
d_call: NA
clone_size: NA
v_call: TRBV7-8
cdr3_nt: TGTGCCAGCAGCTTAGAGAACAGGGCTAAGCAGTACTTC
cdr3_aa: CASSLENRAKQYF

j_call: TRBJ1-5
d_call: NA
clone_size: NA
v_call: TRBV25-1
cdr3_nt: TGTGCCAGCAGTGAATGGGGGGAGAATCAGCCCCAGCATTTT
cdr3_aa: CASSEWGENQPQHF

j_call: TRBJ1-1
d_call: NA
clone_size: NA
v_call: TRBV28
cdr3_nt: TGTGCCAGCAGCCCGTCAGGGGCAATGGGGACTGAAGCTTTCTTT
cdr3_aa: CASSPSGAMGTEAFF

j_call: TRBJ2-3
d_call: NA
clone_size: NA
v_call: TRBV19
cdr3_nt: TGTGCCAGTAGCACCGGAGGGACGTCGGGCACAGATACGCAGTATTTT
cdr3_aa: CASSTGGTSGTDTQYF

j_call: TRBJ1-5
d_call: NA
clone_size: NA
v_call: TRBV5-6
cdr3_nt: TGTGCCAGCAGCTTGGCAGCAGGCATCAATCAGCCCCAGCATTTT
cdr3_aa: CASSLAAGINQPQHF

j_call: TRBJ2-3
d_call: TRBD2
clone_size: NA
v_call: TRBV2
cdr3_nt: TGTGCCAGCAGAAAGACTAGCGGGGGACCCACAGATACGCAGTATTTT
cdr3_aa: CASRKTSGGPTDTQYF

j_call: TRBJ2-5
d_call: TRBD1
clone_size: once
v_call: TRBV5-1
cdr3_nt: TGCGCCAGCGGATTACAGGGGGCCGGTGAAGAGACCCAGTACTTC
cdr3_aa: CASGLQGAGEETQYF

j_call: TRBJ2-7
d_call: TRBD1
clone_size: NA
v_call: TRBV7-9
cdr3_nt: TGTGCCAGCAGCTTAGGCCGGACAGGGGGGAACCGCTACGAGCAGTACTTC
cdr3_aa: CASSLGRTGGNRYEQYF

j_call: TRBJ2-1
d_call: NA
clone_size: large
v_call: TRBV2
cdr3_nt: TGTGCCAGCAGTCGGACGTTAGGGGAGTTCTTC
cdr3_aa: CASSRTLGEFF

j_call: TRBJ2-7
d_call: NA
clone_size: NA
v_call: TRBV7-2
cdr3_nt: TGTGCCAGCAGCTCATTCGGTCCTAACTACGAGCAGTACTTC
cdr3_aa: CASSSFGPNYEQYF

j_call: TRBJ1-5
d_call: NA
clone_size: once
v_call: TRBV4-2
cdr3_nt: TGTACTCCCCCAAAGGAGGGTATACGCAATCAGCCCCAGCATTTT
cdr3_aa: CTPPKEGIRNQPQHF

j_call: TRBJ2-1
d_call: TRBD1
clone_size: NA
v_call: TRBV10-1
cdr3_nt: TGCGCCACCTCGGACAGGGGAATAGGAAATGAGCAGTTCTTC
cdr3_aa: CATSDRGIGNEQFF

j_call: TRBJ2-1
d_call: TRBD1
clone_size: NA
v_call: TRBV7-7
cdr3_nt: TGTGCTAGCAGCTTAGGACAGGGTCCTTTTGATGAGCAGTTCTTC
cdr3_aa: CASSLGQGPFDEQFF

j_call: TRBJ2-3
d_call: NA
clone_size: NA
v_call: TRBV18
cdr3_nt: TGTGCCAGCTCACCATCCGAGGCAGATACGCAGTATTTT
cdr3_aa: CASSPSEADTQYF

j_call: TRBJ2-7
d_call: TRBD2
clone_size: NA
v_call: TRBV28
cdr3_nt: TGTGCCAGCAGTCCGGAGCGGGATCTTAACGAGCAGTACTTC
cdr3_aa: CASSPERDLNEQYF

j_call: TRBJ2-1
d_call: TRBD1
clone_size: few
v_call: TRBV27
cdr3_nt: TGTGCCAGCAGGAAACTGCCGACAGGGGTGATGGATGAGCAGTTCTTC
cdr3_aa: CASRKLPTGVMDEQFF

j_call: TRBJ2-3
d_call: NA
clone_size: few
v_call: TRBV5-6
cdr3_nt: TGTGCCAGCAGCTTGGTAGGGGGTTATACGCAGTATTTT
cdr3_aa: CASSLVGGYTQYF

j_call: TRBJ1-1
d_call: NA
clone_size: NA
v_call: TRBV28
cdr3_nt: TGTGCCAGCAGTGCGGGGTTTCCTGAAGCTTTCTTT
cdr3_aa: CASSAGFPEAFF

j_call: TRBJ1-1
d_call: NA
clone_size: NA
v_call: TRBV7-2
cdr3_nt: TGTGCCAGCAGCTTAGAGATGGTGACACTTGAAGCTTTCTTT
cdr3_aa: CASSLEMVTLEAFF

j_call: TRBJ1-1
d_call: NA
clone_size: few
v_call: TRBV30
cdr3_nt: TGTGCCTGGAGTCCACAGGGCTCTGAAGCTTTCTTT
cdr3_aa: CAWSPQGSEAFF

j_call: TRBJ1-1
d_call: NA
clone_size: NA
v_call: TRBV6-6
cdr3_nt: TGTGCCAGCAGTTATATTGCGGGGGGCACTGAAGCTTTCTTT
cdr3_aa: CASSYIAGGTEAFF

j_call: TRBJ2-1
d_call: NA
clone_size: NA
v_call: TRBV6-4
cdr3_nt: TGTGCCAGCAGTGGGGGAGAAGGATCCAATGAGCAGTTCTTC
cdr3_aa: CASSGGEGSNEQFF

j_call: TRBJ1-5
d_call: NA
clone_size: NA
v_call: TRBV6-6
cdr3_nt: TGTGCCAGCGATAAGACAGGTCAGCCCCAGCATTTT
cdr3_aa: CASDKTGQPQHF

j_call: TRBJ2-7
d_call: TRBD1
clone_size: NA
v_call: TRBV2
cdr3_nt: TGTGCCAGCAGTTCCGCCCGGGACAGGGTGGACCACGAGCAGTACTTC
cdr3_aa: CASSSARDRVDHEQYF

j_call: TRBJ2-4
d_call: NA
clone_size: few
v_call: TRBV28
cdr3_nt: TGTGCCAGCAGTTTGATACCAGGGAACATTCAGTACTTC
cdr3_aa: CASSLIPGNIQYF

j_call: TRBJ2-7
d_call: TRBD2
clone_size: NA
v_call: TRBV7-2
cdr3_nt: TGTGCCAGCAGCCCCCTCGCGGGACTAGCGTCTCATTCAACCTACGAGCAGTACTTC
cdr3_aa: CASSPLAGLASHSTYEQYF

j_call: TRBJ1-2
d_call: NA
clone_size: NA
v_call: TRBV7-2
cdr3_nt: TGTGCCAGCAGCTTAGGTCTAGGGAGGGAACGCTACACCTTC
cdr3_aa: CASSLGLGRERYTF

j_call: TRBJ2-5
d_call: NA
clone_size: once
v_call: TRBV5-5
cdr3_nt: TGTGCCAGCAGCCCCGGCTTAGCCGGAGAGACCCAGTACTTC
cdr3_aa: CASSPGLAGETQYF

j_call: TRBJ2-3
d_call: NA
clone_size: NA
v_call: TRBV5-4
cdr3_nt: TGTGCCAGCAGCCCCTATATGAGCGCGGGACCTAGCACAGATACGCAGTATTTT
cdr3_aa: CASSPYMSAGPSTDTQYF

j_call: TRBJ1-1
d_call: NA
clone_size: NA
v_call: TRBV5-4
cdr3_nt: TGTGCCAGCAGCTTAGCCCTCAGGGCTGAAGCTTTCTTT
cdr3_aa: CASSLALRAEAFF

j_call: TRBJ1-6
d_call: NA
clone_size: NA
v_call: TRBV5-1
cdr3_nt: TGCGCCAGCAGCGGGATGTCTGACAGTTTTTATAATTCACCCCTCCACTTT
cdr3_aa: CASSGMSDSFYNSPLHF

j_call: TRBJ2-7
d_call: NA
clone_size: few
v_call: TRBV6-1
cdr3_nt: TGTGCCAGCAGTGAAGAGGACTCTTCCTCCTACGAGCAGTACTTC
cdr3_aa: CASSEEDSSSYEQYF

j_call: TRBJ1-1
d_call: TRBD1
clone_size: once
v_call: TRBV7-9
cdr3_nt: TGTGCCAGCAGCTTTTCCGACAGGGGTTCGACTGAAGCTTTCTTT
cdr3_aa: CASSFSDRGSTEAFF

j_call: TRBJ1-1
d_call: NA
clone_size: few
v_call: TRBV18
cdr3_nt: TGTGCCAGCTCACCAGGAGACGGCACTGAAGCTTTCTTT
cdr3_aa: CASSPGDGTEAFF

j_call: TRBJ2-2
d_call: TRBD1
clone_size: NA
v_call: TRBV7-2
cdr3_nt: TGTGCCAGCAGCTTGTTGGGAGGACAGGGAACCGGGGAGCTGTTTTTT
cdr3_aa: CASSLLGGQGTGELFF

j_call: TRBJ2-5
d_call: NA
clone_size: NA
v_call: TRBV7-7
cdr3_nt: TGTGCTAGCAGCGCGGGGGGACAGAACCAAGAGACCCAGTACTTC
cdr3_aa: CASSAGGQNQETQYF

j_call: TRBJ1-1
d_call: TRBD1
clone_size: few
v_call: TRBV10-3
cdr3_nt: TGTGCCATCAGTGGCACGGACAGGGAGGTAGCTTTCTTT
cdr3_aa: CAISGTDREVAFF

j_call: TRBJ1-1
d_call: TRBD1
clone_size: NA
v_call: TRBV27
cdr3_nt: TGTGCCAGCAGTTTGAGGTCTGTGGCAGGGGGCCGATTGGCTGAAGCTTTCTTT
cdr3_aa: CASSLRSVAGGRLAEAFF

j_call: TRBJ2-2
d_call: NA
clone_size: NA
v_call: TRBV5-8
cdr3_nt: TGTGCCAGCAGCTTGGTAGGGGCGAACACCGGGGAGCTGTTTTTT
cdr3_aa: CASSLVGANTGELFF

j_call: TRBJ1-2
d_call: NA
clone_size: NA
v_call: TRBV29-1
cdr3_nt: TGCAGCACCTTAAACAGGGTACGGGATGGCTACACCTTC
cdr3_aa: CSTLNRVRDGYTF

j_call: TRBJ1-2
d_call: NA
clone_size: NA
v_call: TRBV28
cdr3_nt: TGTGCCAGCATGAGTGGGGCAGCAAACTATGGCTACACCTTC
cdr3_aa: CASMSGAANYGYTF

j_call: TRBJ1-2
d_call: NA
clone_size: once
v_call: TRBV7-9
cdr3_nt: TGTGCCAGCAGCTTAAGTGTCTTTCGGGATGGCTACACCTTC
cdr3_aa: CASSLSVFRDGYTF